This T cell receptor beta chain was sequenced for a study of human T cells and chemical hapten exposure. Turning to the study itself: Patch testing was performed with 0.01% DPC on the upper back, with reading at 6 days.

Regarding time point: pre-sensitization, week 0. Sample treatment: therapeutic diphenylcyclopropenone sensitization with weekly scalp DPC. Sequencing started from total RNA isolated from unfractionated whole blood. This CDR3 has 15 residues. The germline gives CDR1 SGHAT, CDR2 FQDESV (reference sequence). With V trimmed by 1 base and J by 5 bases, 3 bases remained unmatched. This clonotype was picked up a small number of times. The study used a library that attached unique molecular identifiers to individual cDNA molecules. Methods used by the authors: Counting gave a median of roughly 100,000 TCRs per sample, with values ranging from 23,224 to 690,600. TCRdb ran MiXCR on the RACE reads and lists one entry per CDR3 protein. TCRdb's processing, not the study's, gives the V and J calls here. The table records 85,000 to 120,000 distinct CDR3 sequences, roughly 12% of them present only once.

The TCR originated in a woman between 50 and 59 years old with alopecia areata. Some clones in this sample may be carry-over from other donors' samples. V and J are TRBV11-1 and TRBJ2-1, with TRBD1 identical over 9 bases. The sample in question was whole blood, obtained in connection with sensitization to the hapten diphenylcyclopropenone (DPC). CDR3 DNA sequence: TGTGCCAGCAGCTTAGGGGGGACAGGGCACAATGAGCAGTTCTTC. Encoded protein: CASSLGGTGHNEQFF.